The 20 T cell receptor beta chains given below trace back to one sample, sequenced in a study of T cell responses to AZD1222 COVID-19 vaccine. Generated by immunoSEQ multiplex PCR, the TCRdb table keeps only in-frame clones and is missing some. This table holds around 170,000 clones, approximately 91% found once. Sample: peripheral blood, taken on day 0 of AZD1222 vaccination. The receptor source for this set is an adult in good health.

J is TRBJ1-5 and V is TRBV7-2; possible D gene TRBD1, 6 bases. The CDR3 is 15 amino acids. Germline CDR1 reads SGHTA; CDR2 reads FQGNSA. Trimming shortened V by 0 bases and J by 1 base, and 7 bases separated the two germline ends. The chain's CDR3 is CASSLAGQSNQPQHF. CDR3 nucleotides: TGTGCCAGCAGCTTAGCAGGACAGAGCAATCAGCCCCAGCATTTT.

The CDR3 is CAISEGGLGNQPQHF. The CDR3, as DNA: TGTGCCATCAGTGAAGGGGGATTGGGCAATCAGCCCCAGCATTTT. The rearrangement links TRBV10-3 to TRBJ1-5; TRBD1 might be the D (6 bases). The germline V gene has CDR1 ENHRY and CDR2 SYGVKD. The CDR3 has 15 residues. V was pared by 3 bases and J by 2 bases, with 11 bases between.

The chain is built from TRBV4-3 and TRBJ2-2; D may be TRBD2 (6 bases). V lost 6 bases and J 3 bases, leaving 17 bases between the germline ends. The germline V gene has CDR1 LGHNA and CDR2 YSLEER. The CDR3 sequence is 16 residues long. The CDR3 sequence is CASRPGRDSYTGELFF. The CDR3, as DNA: TGCGCCAGCAGACCAGGACGGGACTCATACACCGGGGAGCTGTTTTTT.

CDR3 protein: CASSQDPGALASETQYF. The CDR3 DNA follows: TGTGCCAGCAGCCAAGATCCCGGGGCTTTGGCCTCAGAGACCCAGTACTTC. The chain carries TRBV4-2 and TRBJ2-5; D may match TRBD1 or TRBD2 (5 bases each). CDR3 length: 17 residues. Germline CDR1 reads LGHNA; CDR2 reads YNFKEQ. The germline V and J ends were trimmed by 0 bases and 4 bases, with 18 bases remaining between them.

This rearrangement joins TRBV14 to TRBJ2-2; no clear D. CDR1 SGHDN and CDR2 FVKESK come from the germline V gene. V gave up 0 bases and J gave up 5 bases, with 16 bases separating them. The CDR3 covers 17 residues. The DNA of the CDR3 is TGTGCCAGCAGCCAAGACTTTGGCGGCGACCTAACCGGGGAGCTGTTTTTT. Protein: CASSQDFGGDLTGELFF. The whole variable domain, remainder taken from reference TRBV14 and TRBJ2-2, is EAGVTQFPSHSVIEKGQTVTLRCDPISGHDNLYWYRRVMGKEIKFLLHFVKESKQDESGMPNNRFLAERTGGTYSTLKVQPAELEDSGVYFCASSQDFGGDLTGELFFGEGSRLTVL.

This clone was seen a single time. The chain employs TRBV6-5 and TRBJ2-5, with D perhaps matching TRBD1 (5 bases). The CDR3 length is 15 residues. The V gene lost 0 bases and the J gene lost 5 bases, with 13 bases spanning the gap. CDR1 MNHEY and CDR2 SVGAGI come from the germline V gene. The CDR3 DNA reads as TGTGCCAGCAGTTACTCGTGGGGCCTTGGGGAGACCCAGTACTTC. It codes for CASSYSWGLGETQYF.

The chain combines TRBV6-6 with TRBJ1-5; TRBD1 aligns across 11 bases. The CDR3 runs to 14 residues. Germline assignment: CDR1 MNHNY and CDR2 SVGAGI (reference sequence). Germline trimming cut 6 bases from V and 6 bases from J; bases unmatched to any gene: 4. The CDR3 here is CASSGQGASQPQHF. DNA for the CDR3: TGTGCCAGCAGCGGACAGGGGGCCTCTCAGCCCCAGCATTTT.

The CDR3 is CASGHGQGNNSPLHF. CDR3 nucleotides: TGTGCTAGTGGTCACGGACAGGGGAATAATTCACCCCTCCACTTT. The chain joins TRBV12-5 to TRBJ1-6; 9 bases line up with TRBD1. CDR1 and CDR2 (germline): LGHNT, FRNRAP. The CDR3 has 15 amino acids. Trimming removed 5 bases from V and 5 bases from J; junction bases left unmatched: 4.

This sequence joins TRBV10-3 and TRBJ2-7; possible D gene TRBD2, 6 bases. The CDR3 totals 12 residues. Deletions cut 4 bases from V and 7 bases from J, with 11 bases between. Germline CDR1 reads ENHRY; CDR2 reads SYGVKD. The CDR3 nucleotides read TGTGCCATCAGTGGTAGCGGTAGGGAGCAGTACTTC. Translating it yields CAISGSGREQYF.

The chain carries TRBV19 and TRBJ1-5; D gene unclear. Germline CDR1 is LNHDA and CDR2 is SQIVND (reference sequence). The CDR3 extends over 18 amino acids. The V end lost 5 bases, the J end lost 6 bases, and 26 bases lay between the germline ends. CDR3 sequence reads: CASSPPGTSRVPIQPQHF. CDR3 coding DNA: TGTGCCAGTAGTCCCCCGGGAACGAGTAGGGTCCCCATTCAGCCCCAGCATTTT.

The V call is TRBV28, the J call TRBJ1-5; D remains ambiguous. The CDR3 runs 12 residues. V lost 5 bases to trimming and J lost 9 bases, with 11 bases between them. Germline lookup yields CDR1 MDHEN and CDR2 SYDVKM. The CDR3 loop is CASSLERGPQHF. CDR3 DNA sequence: TGTGCCAGCAGTCTCGAGCGGGGGCCCCAGCATTTT.

This clone showed up just once. This chain uses TRBV19 with TRBJ1-5; D gene uncertain. The V gene's germline CDR1 is LNHDA and CDR2 SQIVND (reference sequence). Trimming left V 5 bases short and J 11 bases short, with 16 bases between. CDR3 length: 13 amino acids. In DNA, the CDR3 is TGTGCCAGTAGTCCACCGGACCGGCTGTCCCAGCATTTT. The encoded protein is CASSPPDRLSQHF.

This clone was counted once. The same CDR3 is also encoded by other DNA sequences in this sample. This rearrangement joins TRBV10-3 to TRBJ1-5; TRBD1 agrees at 8 bases. The CDR3 spans 15 residues. Germline-derived CDR1 and CDR2 are ENHRY and SYGVKD. The J segment lost 1 base and the V segment lost 6 bases, leaving 5 bases of the junction unmatched. The CDR3 region has the DNA TGTGCCATCAGACCCGACAGGGGCAGCAATCAGCCCCAGCATTTT. As protein: CAIRPDRGSNQPQHF.

This chain links TRBV11-3 with TRBJ1-6, with D unclear. The CDR3 loop spans 13 amino acids. V lost 3 bases, J lost 5 bases, and 5 bases lay in between. Germline V CDR1 and CDR2: SGHNT, YENEEA. CDR3 sequence reads: CASSLGNNSPLHF. DNA of the CDR3: TGTGCCAGCAGCTTGGGGAATAATTCACCCCTCCACTTT.

The chain uses TRBV27 and TRBJ1-1; 9 nucleotides match TRBD1. The CDR3 contains 14 residues. V trimming: 4 bases; J trimming: 3 bases; junction bases outside the gene matches: 3. The germline V gene encodes CDR1 MNHEY and CDR2 SMNVEV (reference sequence). The CDR3 is CASSWTGAHTEAFF. As DNA, the CDR3 is TGTGCCAGCAGTTGGACAGGGGCGCACACTGAAGCTTTCTTT.

V and J are TRBV7-2 and TRBJ1-5; D is undetermined. V dropped 5 bases and J dropped 0 bases, with 14 bases sitting between them. CDR3 length: 16 residues. The V gene's germline CDR1 is SGHTA and CDR2 FQGNSA. CDR3 sequence (DNA): TGTGCCAGCAGCCCGGACGGGGTGGGTAGCAATCAGCCCCAGCATTTT. Its translation is CASSPDGVGSNQPQHF.

V is TRBV3-1 (or the pseudogene TRBV3-2) and J is TRBJ2-7; maybe TRBD1 (6 bases). V lost 1 base, J lost 2 bases, and 12 bases lay in between. There are 15 residues in the CDR3. Germline-derived CDR1 and CDR2 are LGHDT and YNNKEL (reference sequence). This CDR3 is CASSQVGKGAYEQYF. The CDR3 nucleotides read TGTGCCAGCAGCCAAGTTGGGAAGGGGGCCTACGAGCAGTACTTC.

The V gene is TRBV24-1, the J gene TRBJ2-2, with TRBD1 identical over 8 bases. The J segment lost 6 bases and the V segment lost 4 bases, leaving 9 bases of the junction unmatched. This CDR3 is built from 16 residues. In germline, CDR1 is KGHDR, CDR2 SFDVKD. CDR3 sequence: CATSDPRTGSSGELFF. The CDR3 DNA sequence: TGTGCCACCAGTGACCCTCGGACAGGGTCCTCCGGGGAGCTGTTTTTT.

The V and J genes are TRBV6-5 and TRBJ1-1; TRBD1 is a possible D gene (5 bases). The CDR3 is 14 amino acids. The germline V and J ends were trimmed by 6 bases and 5 bases, with 16 bases remaining between them. Germline lookup yields CDR1 MNHEY and CDR2 SVGAGI. This CDR3 reads CASSRFGGSTEAFF. In nucleotides, the CDR3 is TGTGCCAGCAGCCGCTTTGGGGGGTCTACTGAAGCTTTCTTT.

This CDR3 is CSVAQFPGEYGYTF. For the CDR3, the DNA is TGCAGCGTTGCTCAGTTCCCTGGGGAGTATGGCTACACCTTC. The V call is TRBV29-1, the J call TRBJ1-2, with unresolved D. V dropped 4 bases and J dropped 5 bases, with 17 bases sitting between them. The CDR3 is 14 amino acids. Germline CDR1 and CDR2: SQVTM and ANQGSEA.